This T cell receptor (beta chain) came from a study of T cell responses to AZD1222 COVID-19 vaccine. Regarding the study as a whole: Vaccine-related CD4 TCRs covered spike, predominating at 160-218 and 743-854. Repertoires were collected only later (after the peak T cell response had occurred). Of spike-specific TCRs, nearly half reportedly target regions left unmutated in variants.

Note on this clone: Antigen: not known.

The CDR3 runs to 14 residues. Germline loops: CDR1 SGHTA, CDR2 FQGNSA. With V trimmed by 7 bases and J by 5 bases, 8 bases remained unmatched. The table came from immunoSEQ multiplex PCR; TCRdb's copy has only in-frame clones and leaves some out. The sample has under 140,000 clones; around nine tenths are singletons. This clonotype was sampled from an adult in good health. V usage is TRBV7-2 and J usage is TRBJ1-1; 9 bases agree with TRBD1. The material was peripheral blood, obtained on day 0 of AZD1222 vaccination. This CDR3 reads CASKPGTGSTEAFF. In DNA, the CDR3 is TGTGCCAGCAAACCCGGGACAGGGTCTACTGAAGCTTTCTTT.